The clone carrying this T cell receptor beta chain was observed a handful of times. The data stem from a study of blood T cell repertoires in COVID-19. Study summary: Collection of acute and convalescent COVID-19 samples took place in the United States, Italy and Spain. PBMCs, B-cell-depleted T cells, or T cells were the source of the cDNA or gDNA that made up the material.

Authors' analysis steps: For nucleated cells, counts were estimated from reference gene primer amplification. TCRdb's copy holds only in-frame clones and misses some; the assay was immunoSEQ multiplex PCR. The V and J calls and clone size come from that table; D and trimming were worked out from the DNA. The table includes 200,000 to 250,000 clones, 75% to 90% detected once. The CDR3 is made up of 19 amino acids. J gave up 5 bases and V 2 bases, and 23 bases lay outside the gene matches. Germline V gene data show CDR1 as GTSNPN and CDR2 as SVGIG (reference sequence). Sequenced: peripheral blood. This TCR came from a woman aged 25 to 39 who had recovered from COVID-19. The chain recombines TRBV30 with TRBJ2-7; 8 bases match TRBD1. CDR3 nucleotides: TGTGCCTGGAGTCCCATCGGAATCAGGGGGCCCGATTCTGGAGACGAGCAGTACTTC. Its translation: CAWSPIGIRGPDSGDEQYF.